The T cell receptor (beta chain) under discussion was sequenced for a study of blood T cell repertoires in COVID-19. This clone has a single count. Methods used by the authors: For nucleated cells, counts were estimated from reference gene primer amplification. Only in-frame clones appear in the TCRdb table, and some are missing; sequencing was by immunoSEQ multiplex PCR. V and J calls and clone size are copied from that table; D and trimming were computed from the DNA. In the table there are under 150,000 clones, approximately 83% of which are singletons. Input material: peripheral blood. The clonotype originates from an older man with acute or convalescent COVID-19.

The CDR3 reads CASTPRGGYGYTF. CDR3 bases: TGTGCCAGCACCCCCCGGGGGGGCTATGGCTACACCTTC. The chain carries TRBV5-6 and TRBJ1-2; a weak D match, TRBD1 (5 bases). The ends were cut back, 6 bases at V and 4 bases at J, with 13 bases in the middle. CDR3 length: 13 residues. CDR1 is SGHDT and CDR2 is YYEEEE in the germline V gene.